This T cell receptor beta chain comes out of a study of T cells in Graves' hyperthyroidism and ophthalmopathy. This clonotype was observed many times. RNA transcripts served as the template for amplifying TCR beta CDR3 regions. HTBI primers were employed in a first-round RT-PCR of the TCR CDR3. TCRdb redid the calling of the multiplex PCR reads with MiXCR, one entry per CDR3 protein. The data contain under 350,000 distinct CDR3 sequences, more than 15% of them singletons. The sequence was collected from a woman aged 55-75 years with Graves' ophthalmopathy. Sequenced: blood.

CDR3 loop: CASSPTRTYPKGLTDTQYF. CDR3 bases: TGTGCCAGCAGCCCCACTAGGACTTATCCCAAAGGTTTGACAGATACGCAGTATTTT. The V call is TRBV11-2, the J call TRBJ2-3; D is perhaps TRBD2 (5 bases). With 5 bases removed from V and 3 bases from J, the gap between germline ends came to 27 bases. The CDR3 sequence is 19 residues long. Germline assignment: CDR1 SGHAT and CDR2 FQNNGV.